This is a list of T cell receptor beta chains from one sample in a study of patients and donors after allogeneic stem cell transplantation. TCRdb reprocessed the RT-PCR reads via MiXCR and lists one record per CDR3 protein. In the table there are about 960,000 distinct CDR3 sequences, more than 15% of which are singletons. Source material: blood, either unsorted or a sorted T cell fraction (not recorded which). These TCRs come from a human donor who was either an allogeneic HSCT recipient or a stem cell or donor lymphocyte infusion donor (not recorded which). It is not recorded whose cells these are; they may come from a transplant donor. The CDR3 runs from the conserved cysteine through the conserved F or W. A D gene is named only where the DNA matches it firmly. Size is omitted from some rows. Given values are once, few, many or a class for expanded clones.

V,size,D,J,DNA,CDR3
TRBV9,NA,TRBD1,TRBJ1-6,TGTGCCAGCAGCGTCCGGGGACAGGGGGCTTCACCCCTCCACTTT,CASSVRGQGASPLHF
TRBV6-1,NA,TRBD1,TRBJ2-7,TGTGCCAGCAGGTCCTACAGGGGAGATCACGAGCAGTACTTC,CASRSYRGDHEQYF
TRBV9,few,TRBD2,TRBJ2-3,TGTGCCAGCAGCGGCGGGACTAGCGCGCAGTATTTT,CASSGGTSAQYF
TRBV20-1,few,NA,TRBJ2-3,TGCAGTGCTAGCCCCCGGATGGATACGCAGTATTTT,CSASPRMDTQYF
TRBV18,NA,NA,TRBJ1-2,TGTGCCAGCTCACCTGACCGACAGGTTCTGACCGATAACTATGGCTACACCTTC,CASSPDRQVLTDNYGYTF
TRBV5-1,few,NA,TRBJ2-1,TGCGCCAGCAGCTTGACAGGAGATTCCTACAATGAGCAGTTCTTC,CASSLTGDSYNEQFF
TRBV27,NA,NA,TRBJ1-3,TGTGCCAGCAGTTTATCCGGGCATGTGGCTTCTGGAAACACCATATATTTT,CASSLSGHVASGNTIYF
TRBV30,NA,TRBD1,TRBJ2-4,TGTGCCTGGACGGACAGGGCTTGGGGATTTCAGTACTTC,CAWTDRAWGFQYF
TRBV5-1,few,TRBD2,TRBJ2-1,TGCGCCAGCAGCTCCCTAGCGGGAGGGCCCGGAGAGCAGTTCTTC,CASSSLAGGPGEQFF
TRBV29-1,few,NA,TRBJ2-1,TGCAGCGTTTTCCTTGGCGGGAACCCCTACAATGAGCAGTTCTTC,CSVFLGGNPYNEQFF
TRBV2,NA,TRBD1,TRBJ2-1,TGTGCCAGCAGAGGACAGGGGGCCTACAATGAGCAGTTCTTC,CASRGQGAYNEQFF
TRBV4-1,NA,TRBD1,TRBJ1-1,TGCGCCAGCAGCCCAGGGACAGGGGAGAACACTGAAGCTTTCTTT,CASSPGTGENTEAFF
TRBV6-1,once,NA,TRBJ1-4,TGTGCCAGCACCTCAGGGGAGCCTAATGAAAAACTGTTTTTT,CASTSGEPNEKLFF
TRBV9,NA,TRBD2,TRBJ2-3,TGTGCCAGCAGCTCTTTAGGAGGGAGGGCCCTCACAGATACGCAGTATTTT,CASSSLGGRALTDTQYF
TRBV7-2,NA,NA,TRBJ2-5,TGTGCCAGCAGCCGGGGGGCTTTGCAAGAGACCCAGTACTTC,CASSRGALQETQYF
TRBV18,few,TRBD1,TRBJ1-2,TGTGCCAGCTCACCCCGGGGAGGGGGCAACTATGGCTACACCTTC,CASSPRGGGNYGYTF
TRBV27,NA,TRBD1,TRBJ1-4,TGTGCCAGCAGATCAAGAACAGGGGGAAGAAATGAAAAACTGTTTTTT,CASRSRTGGRNEKLFF
TRBV21-1,few,NA,TRBJ2-1,TGTGCCACCAAACCCTCTCTACCGGGGGCTGCGGAAAATGAGCAGTTCTTC,CATKPSLPGAAENEQFF
TRBV20-1,NA,NA,TRBJ1-6,TGCAGTGCAATAACCGGGACCTATAATTCACCCCTCCACTTT,CSAITGTYNSPLHF
TRBV12-3/TRBV12-4,NA,TRBD2,TRBJ2-1,TGTGCCAGCAGTCCCCCGACTAGCGGGAGGCTTTATGAGCAGTTCTTC,CASSPPTSGRLYEQFF
TRBV20-1,few,NA,TRBJ2-5,TGCAGTGCTTATGTCGCTAGCAGACCCAGGTACCAAGAGACCCAGTACTTC,CSAYVASRPRYQETQYF
TRBV12-3/TRBV12-4,NA,NA,TRBJ2-3,TGTGCCAGCAGTTTAGTCGGGGCTCTCACAGATACGCAGTATTTT,CASSLVGALTDTQYF
TRBV2,NA,TRBD2,TRBJ2-1,TGTGCCAGCAGTGAAAGGCTAGCGGGAGTTCAGGAGCAGTTCTTC,CASSERLAGVQEQFF
TRBV9,NA,NA,TRBJ1-6,TGTGCCAGCAGCCGTCTTGAGGGGCTCGAATCACCCCTCCACTTT,CASSRLEGLESPLHF
TRBV9,few,NA,TRBJ2-3,TGTGCCAGCAGCCCGCGACCCGTCCTCACAGATACGCAGTATTTT,CASSPRPVLTDTQYF